This TCR beta chain derives from a study of blood T cell repertoires in COVID-19. Turning to the study itself: T cells, B-cell-depleted T cells, or PBMCs supplied cDNA or gDNA.

V shed 5 bases, J shed 4 bases, and the junction held 8 bases outside the gene matches. Per the germline V gene, CDR1 is SGHRS and CDR2 is YFSETQ. This CDR3 comprises 15 residues. Under the authors' procedure: Reference gene primer amplification in the assay estimated nucleated cell counts. This table comes from immunoSEQ multiplex PCR, and its TCRdb copy is limited to in-frame clones, with some not included. Clone size and the V and J calls come from that table; the DNA yielded D and trimming. The sample has approximately 280,000 clones; 85% to 90% are singletons. The clonotype comes from a man aged 35-49 years with acute or convalescent COVID-19. The chain recombines TRBV5-1 with TRBJ1-1, with 10 bases aligning to TRBD1. Sequenced sample: peripheral blood. The CDR3 sequence: CASRPTGGVGTEAFF. Written as DNA, the CDR3 is TGCGCCAGCAGACCGACAGGGGGCGTGGGCACTGAAGCTTTCTTT.